This entry lists 22 T cell receptor beta chains sequenced from one sample in a study of shared clonotypes between healthy human individuals. The assay was immunoSEQ multiplex PCR, and TCRdb's table has in-frame clones only and misses some. The table shows over a million clones, with around 97% occurring only once. The sequenced sample was naive CD4+ T cells sorted from blood. The subset here: CD45RA+ positively selected. The receptors shown here come from a young man in good health.

The chain uses TRBV11-2 and TRBJ2-1; D not certain. Germline loops: CDR1 SGHAT, CDR2 FQNNGV. This CDR3 is built from 12 residues. Trimming pared 5 bases from V and 5 bases from J, leaving 7 bases between. In nucleotides, the CDR3 is TGTGCCAGCAGCCCCAGCCACAATGAGCAGTTCTTC. It translates to CASSPSHNEQFF.

The V call is TRBV9, the J call TRBJ2-7, with unresolved D. Germline assignment: CDR1 SGDLS and CDR2 YYNGEE. The V end was cut by 4 bases, the J end by 6 bases, with 20 bases between. CDR3 length equals 15 residues. The CDR3 is CASSPSAGVRAEQYF. The CDR3 DNA follows: TGTGCCAGCAGCCCGTCCGCAGGAGTAAGAGCCGAGCAGTACTTC.

V is TRBV7-2 and J is TRBJ2-2, with 11 nucleotides matching TRBD2. The CDR3 extends over 16 amino acids. Germline CDR1 and CDR2: SGHTA and FQGNSA. Unmatched junction bases numbered 4, after V lost 5 bases and J lost 2 bases. In DNA form, the CDR3 reads TGTGCCAGCAGCACTAGCGGGAGAATTAACACCGGGGAGCTGTTTTTT. It encodes CASSTSGRINTGELFF.

The gene calls are TRBV4-2 and TRBJ2-2; perhaps TRBD2 as D (6 bases). The CDR3 covers 19 residues. Trimming pared 4 bases from V and 0 bases from J, leaving 21 bases between. Germline V gene data show CDR1 as LGHNA and CDR2 as YNFKEQ. The CDR3 DNA sequence: TGTGCCAGCAGCCCGGAATTCGTGACGGGGGTCTCGAACACCGGGGAGCTGTTTTTT. This encodes CASSPEFVTGVSNTGELFF.

J is TRBJ2-3 and V is TRBV11-3; D might be TRBD2 (5 bases). The ends were cut back, 5 bases at V and 5 bases at J, with 11 bases in the middle. Germline-derived CDR1 and CDR2 are SGHNT and YENEEA. CDR3 length equals 13 residues. DNA for the CDR3: TGTGCCAGCAGCGGCGCGGGCCGAGATACGCAGTATTTT. It translates to CASSGAGRDTQYF. Supplemented by reference TRBV11-3 and TRBJ2-3, the full variable domain reads EAGVVQSPRYKIIEKKQPVAFWCNPISGHNTLYWYLQNLGQGPELLIRYENEEAVDDSQLPKDRFSAERLKGVDSTLKIQPAELGDSAVYLCASSGAGRDTQYFGPGTRLTVL.

This clone was seen only once. The genes are TRBV10-3 and TRBJ2-3, with unresolved D. V gave up 10 bases and J gave up 5 bases, with 7 bases separating them. Looked up from germline, CDR1 is ENHRY and CDR2 is SYGVKD. CDR3 size: 10 residues. CDR3 sequence: CATGQDTQYF. For the CDR3, the DNA is TGTGCCACTGGGCAAGATACGCAGTATTTT.

V usage is TRBV7-2 and J usage is TRBJ2-5, with D perhaps matching TRBD2 (5 bases). CDR3 length equals 14 residues. Germline V gene sequence: CDR1 SGHTA, CDR2 FQGNSA. V was pared by 6 bases and J by 2 bases, with 13 bases between. Here the CDR3 DNA reads TGTGCCAGCAGGGAGAGGGTGGGTCAAGAGACCCAGTACTTC. The encoded protein is CASRERVGQETQYF. The full variable domain, in which reference TRBV7-2 and TRBJ2-5 provide the parts outside the CDR3, is GAGVSQSPSNKVTEKGKDVELRCDPISGHTALYWYRQSLGQGLEFLIYFQGNSAPDKSGLPSDRFSAERTGGSVSTLTIQRTQQEDSAVYLCASRERVGQETQYFGPGTRLLVL.

This chain links TRBV5-1 with TRBJ2-1; 7 bases fit TRBD1. The V gene's germline CDR1 is SGHRS and CDR2 YFSETQ. The CDR3 is 17 amino acids. Unmatched junction bases numbered 9, after V lost 0 bases and J lost 3 bases. This chain's CDR3 is CASSLAQDRMIYNEQFF. CDR3 sequence (DNA): TGCGCCAGCAGCTTGGCTCAGGACAGGATGATCTACAATGAGCAGTTCTTC.

The chain links TRBV7-8 to TRBJ2-7; 7 bases map to TRBD1. V lost 8 bases, J lost 5 bases, and 12 bases stayed unmatched. This CDR3 is built from 14 residues. Germline assignment: CDR1 SGHVS and CDR2 FQNEAQ. CDR3 loop: CASGETGLINEQYF. Written as DNA, the CDR3 is TGTGCCAGCGGGGAGACAGGGTTGATTAACGAGCAGTACTTC.

The chain carries TRBV7-6 and TRBJ2-7; 7 nucleotides agree with TRBD1. The CDR3 loop spans 18 amino acids. The V gene's germline CDR1 is SGHVS and CDR2 FNYEAQ. Trimming at V came to 5 bases and at J to 6 bases, leaving 22 bases not matched to a gene. The CDR3 sequence: CASSGGEGAMLWGGEQYF. The CDR3 DNA sequence: TGTGCCAGCAGCGGTGGTGAGGGGGCGATGCTGTGGGGTGGCGAGCAGTACTTC.

The rearrangement joins TRBV6-1 to TRBJ1-1, with no clear D. Germline loops: CDR1 MNHNS, CDR2 SASEGT. The CDR3 has 13 amino acids. Deletions cut 2 bases from V and 5 bases from J, with 9 bases between. DNA for the CDR3: TGTGCCAGCAGTGAAAAGATTGGGACTGAAGCTTTCTTT. Translation: CASSEKIGTEAFF.

The V call is TRBV18, the J call TRBJ1-1; D might be TRBD1 (6 bases). The CDR3 consists of 14 residues. Deletions cut 6 bases from V and 2 bases from J, with 13 bases between. Germline lookup yields CDR1 KGHSH and CDR2 LQKENI. The CDR3: CASSTGGPNTEAFF. The DNA for the CDR3 is TGTGCCAGCTCCACGGGGGGCCCTAACACTGAAGCTTTCTTT. Combining the CDR3 with reference TRBV18 and TRBJ1-1 gives the whole variable domain NAGVMQNPRHLVRRRGQEARLRCSPMKGHSHVYWYRQLPEEGLKFMVYLQKENIIDESGMPKERFSAEFPKEGPSILRIQQVVRGDSAAYFCASSTGGPNTEAFFGQGTRLTVV.

The V call is TRBV19, the J call TRBJ1-1; D not resolved. Per germline, CDR1 LNHDA and CDR2 SQIVND (reference sequence). The CDR3 totals 15 residues. Trimming took off 3 bases at V and 1 base at J, with 12 bases between the two ends. This chain's CDR3 is CASSIRRPSNTEAFF. CDR3 in DNA: TGTGCCAGTAGTATTAGGAGACCCTCGAACACTGAAGCTTTCTTT.

The chain employs TRBV7-9 and TRBJ1-2; a weak D match, TRBD1 (6 bases). CDR3 length: 15 residues. Trimming took off 1 base at V and 4 bases at J, with 13 bases between the two ends. Germline V gene data show CDR1 as SEHNR and CDR2 as FQNEAQ (reference sequence). The DNA for the CDR3 is TGTGCCAGCAGCTTAGAAGGTTTCAGGGGCTATGGCTACACCTTC. It translates to CASSLEGFRGYGYTF.

V is TRBV9 and J is TRBJ2-6, with 13 nucleotides matching TRBD2. V lost 4 bases to trimming and J lost 4 bases; unmatched junction nucleotides: 8. This CDR3 spans 18 amino acids. Germline CDR1 and CDR2: SGDLS and YYNGEE. CDR3: CASSPRLAGGLGANVLTF. The CDR3 coding sequence is TGTGCCAGCAGCCCTAGACTAGCGGGAGGTTTGGGGGCCAACGTCCTGACTTTC.

The chain recombines TRBV10-1 with TRBJ2-4; D call uncertain. Between the trimmed V and J ends, which lost 8 bases and 10 bases, there was a span of 18 bases. This CDR3 spans 13 amino acids. Looked up from germline, CDR1 is WNHNN and CDR2 is SYGVQD (reference sequence). The CDR3 reads CASSWIRTGIQYF. The CDR3 region has the DNA TGCGCCAGCTCTTGGATTCGTACGGGTATTCAGTACTTC.

J is TRBJ2-3 and V is TRBV27, with 8 bases lining up with TRBD1. V lost 6 bases to trimming and J lost 5 bases; unmatched junction nucleotides: 4. The CDR3 length is 13 residues. Germline V gives CDR1 MNHEY, CDR2 SMNVEV (reference sequence). The CDR3 reads CASSRQGLDTQYF. DNA for the CDR3: TGTGCCAGCAGCCGACAGGGGTTAGATACGCAGTATTTT.

This rearrangement joins TRBV28 to TRBJ1-5, with unresolved D. Trimming stripped 3 bases from V and 8 bases from J, with 17 bases between. This CDR3 is built from 15 residues. Germline V gene sequence: CDR1 MDHEN, CDR2 SYDVKM. The CDR3 DNA reads as TGTGCCAGCAGTTTGGGTGGAAGTTCAATCAAGCCCCAGCATTTT. Protein product: CASSLGGSSIKPQHF.

The rearrangement uses TRBV7-2 and TRBJ1-5; D call uncertain. Germline V gives CDR1 SGHTA, CDR2 FQGNSA. V lost 1 base and J lost 8, with 9 bases in between. The CDR3 loop spans 13 amino acids. CDR3 amino acids: CASSLVYSEPQHF. DNA for the CDR3: TGTGCCAGCAGCTTAGTTTACTCTGAGCCCCAGCATTTT.

This clone was observed once. This sequence joins TRBV7-9 and TRBJ2-7; D might be TRBD2 (5 bases). Per germline, CDR1 SEHNR and CDR2 FQNEAQ (reference sequence). The CDR3 runs 17 residues. V was cut by 5 bases and J by 0 bases, with 20 bases left in between. Written as DNA, the CDR3 is TGTGCCAGCAGCATCCCCCCGGGAAGCCCCAGCTCCTACGAGCAGTACTTC. The encoded protein is CASSIPPGSPSSYEQYF.

The chain uses TRBV2 and TRBJ2-4, with TRBD2 matching over 9 bases. In germline, CDR1 is SNHLY, CDR2 FYNNEI. Losses at the gene ends were 9 bases for V and 2 bases for J; bases not matched to a gene: 14. The CDR3 spans 17 residues. The CDR3 loop reads CARSSIAGVLSKNIQYF. The CDR3 region has the DNA TGTGCCAGGAGCAGTATAGCGGGAGTACTCTCCAAAAACATTCAGTACTTC.

The chain uses TRBV27 and TRBJ2-1; 7 bases match TRBD2. Germline CDR1 MNHEY, CDR2 SMNVEV (reference sequence). With V trimmed by 10 bases and J by 4 bases, 7 bases remained unmatched. This CDR3 contains 13 residues. The CDR3 reads CATIGREYNEQFF. CDR3 nucleotides: TGTGCCACAATAGGGCGGGAGTACAATGAGCAGTTCTTC.